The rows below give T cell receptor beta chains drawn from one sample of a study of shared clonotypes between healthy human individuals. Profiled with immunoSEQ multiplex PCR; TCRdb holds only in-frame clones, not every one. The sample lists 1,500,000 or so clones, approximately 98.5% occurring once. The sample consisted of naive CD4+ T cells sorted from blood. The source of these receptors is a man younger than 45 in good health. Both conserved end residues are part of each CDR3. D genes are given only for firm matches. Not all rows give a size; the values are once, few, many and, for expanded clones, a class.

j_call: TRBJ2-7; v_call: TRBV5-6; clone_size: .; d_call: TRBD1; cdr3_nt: TGTGCCAGCAGCCCTAGGGACAGTCCCTACGAGCAGTACTTC; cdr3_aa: CASSPRDSPYEQYF
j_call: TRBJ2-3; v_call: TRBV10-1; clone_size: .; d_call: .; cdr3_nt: TGCGCCAGCAGTGACGGTGACACGCAGTATTTT; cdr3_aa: CASSDGDTQYF
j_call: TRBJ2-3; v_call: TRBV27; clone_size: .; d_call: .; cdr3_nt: TGTGCCAGCAGTTTTACAAATAGGGTCACAGATACGCAGTATTTT; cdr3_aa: CASSFTNRVTDTQYF
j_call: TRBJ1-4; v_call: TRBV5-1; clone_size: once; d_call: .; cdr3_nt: TGCGCCAGCAGCTTGGTCGGGGAGGCTAATGAAAAACTGTTTTTT; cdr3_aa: CASSLVGEANEKLFF
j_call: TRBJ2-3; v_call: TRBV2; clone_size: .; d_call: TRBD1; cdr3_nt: TGTGCCAGTACACAGGGGCCAGATACGCAGTATTTT; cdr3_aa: CASTQGPDTQYF
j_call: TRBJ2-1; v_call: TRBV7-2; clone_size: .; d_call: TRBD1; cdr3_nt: TGTGCCAGCAGCTTAATCCGAACCCGGGACAGGGGCAATGAGCAGTTCTTC; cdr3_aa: CASSLIRTRDRGNEQFF
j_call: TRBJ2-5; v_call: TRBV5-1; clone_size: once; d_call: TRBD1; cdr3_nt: TGCGCCAGCAGCTACTCCGGGACAGGGGCCCGGGAGACCCAGTACTTC; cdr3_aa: CASSYSGTGARETQYF
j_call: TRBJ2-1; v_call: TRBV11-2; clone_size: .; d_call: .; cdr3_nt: TGTGCCAGCAGCTTAGTGTCTGCAGATCGGGTCTCTTACAATGAGCAGTTCTTC; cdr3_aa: CASSLVSADRVSYNEQFF
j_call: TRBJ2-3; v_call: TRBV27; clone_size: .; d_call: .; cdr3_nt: TGTGCCAGCAGTTTGGGTTTTCGCACAGATACGCAGTATTTT; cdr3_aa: CASSLGFRTDTQYF
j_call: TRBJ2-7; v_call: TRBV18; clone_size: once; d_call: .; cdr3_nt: TGTGCCAGCTCACCTCGACGAGATGACATGGAGCAGTACTTC; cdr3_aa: CASSPRRDDMEQYF
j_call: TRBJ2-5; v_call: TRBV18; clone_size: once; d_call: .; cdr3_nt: TGTGCCAGCTCACGGGACGCCCCGGGGGAGACCCAGTACTTC; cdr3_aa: CASSRDAPGETQYF
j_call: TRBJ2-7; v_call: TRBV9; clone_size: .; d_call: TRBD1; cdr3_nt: TGTGCCAGCAGTGCAACGGGACAGGGGTACGAGCAGTACTTC; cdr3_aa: CASSATGQGYEQYF
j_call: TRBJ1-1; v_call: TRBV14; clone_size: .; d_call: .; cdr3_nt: TGTGCCAGCAGCCAGGTCCGGGGTTTTGAAGCTTTCTTT; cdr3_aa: CASSQVRGFEAFF
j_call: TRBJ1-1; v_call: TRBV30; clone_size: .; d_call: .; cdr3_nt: TGTGCCTGGGATGAGTTAGAGCCCGGGAGGGCTGAAGCTTTCTTT; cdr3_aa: CAWDELEPGRAEAFF
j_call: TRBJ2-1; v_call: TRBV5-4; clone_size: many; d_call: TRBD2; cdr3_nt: TGTGCCAGCGGAGGGGTCGGGAGGGCGCCCAATGAGCAGTTCTTC; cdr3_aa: CASGGVGRAPNEQFF
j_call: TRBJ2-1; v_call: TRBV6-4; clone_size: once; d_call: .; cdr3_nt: TGTGCCAGCAGCCTAAACTTACTCAGGGGTAGGAACAATGAGCAGTTCTTC; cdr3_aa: CASSLNLLRGRNNEQFF
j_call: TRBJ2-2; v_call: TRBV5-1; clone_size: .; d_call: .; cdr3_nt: TGCGCCAGCAGTCGACTAGGAGGGGACGGGGAGCTGTTTTTT; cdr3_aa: CASSRLGGDGELFF
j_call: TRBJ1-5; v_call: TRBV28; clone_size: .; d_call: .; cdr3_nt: TGTGCCAGCAGTTTCCCTCCCAATCAGCCCCAGCATTTT; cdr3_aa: CASSFPPNQPQHF
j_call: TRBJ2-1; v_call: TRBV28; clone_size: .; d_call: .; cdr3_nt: TGTGCCAGCAGACTAACTAGGGGCGAGCAGTTCTTC; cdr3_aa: CASRLTRGEQFF
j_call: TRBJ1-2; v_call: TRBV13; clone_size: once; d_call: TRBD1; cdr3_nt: TGTGCCAGCAGCCCCAGGGACAGCTATGGCTACACCTTC; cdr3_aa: CASSPRDSYGYTF
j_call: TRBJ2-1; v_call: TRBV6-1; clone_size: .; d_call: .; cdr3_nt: TGTGCCAGCAGCGGGGCGGCCTACAATGAGCAGTTCTTC; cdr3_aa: CASSGAAYNEQFF
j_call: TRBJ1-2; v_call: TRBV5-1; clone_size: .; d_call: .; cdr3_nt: TGCGCCAGCAGCAGTTGGACGGGCGACTATGGCTACACCTTC; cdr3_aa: CASSSWTGDYGYTF
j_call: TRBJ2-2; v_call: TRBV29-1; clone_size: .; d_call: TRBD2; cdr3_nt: TGCAGCGTTGAACCCCTGGGGACTAGCGGGAGGACTCCCGGCGGGGAGCTGTTTTTT; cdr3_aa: CSVEPLGTSGRTPGGELFF
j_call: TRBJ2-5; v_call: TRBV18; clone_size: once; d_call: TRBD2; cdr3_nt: TGTGCCAGCTCAAAGCGGGAGGGCCTGGAGACCCAGTACTTC; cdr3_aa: CASSKREGLETQYF
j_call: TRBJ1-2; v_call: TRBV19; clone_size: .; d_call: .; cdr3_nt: TGTGCCAGTAGTTTTTCTCCGGGACGGGCCTCTAACTATGGCTACACCTTC; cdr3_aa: CASSFSPGRASNYGYTF
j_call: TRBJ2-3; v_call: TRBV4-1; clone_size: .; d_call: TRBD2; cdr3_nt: TGCGCCAGCAGCCAAACCGGGCGGGGGACGCAGTATTTT; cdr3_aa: CASSQTGRGTQYF
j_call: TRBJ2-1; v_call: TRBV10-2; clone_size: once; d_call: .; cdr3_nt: TGCGCCAGCAGTGAGTCGGGGGGCGGGTCCGGACACAATGAGCAGTTCTTC; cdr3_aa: CASSESGGGSGHNEQFF
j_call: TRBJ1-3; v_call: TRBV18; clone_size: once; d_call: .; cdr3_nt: TGTGCCAGCTCACCAATCCAGCAGGGGCTGGTCTCTGGAAACACCATATATTTT; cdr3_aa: CASSPIQQGLVSGNTIYF
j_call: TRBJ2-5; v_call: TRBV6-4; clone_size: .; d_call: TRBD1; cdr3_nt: TGTGCCAGCAGTGACTATCGGACAGGGAGACAAGAGACCCAGTACTTC; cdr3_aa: CASSDYRTGRQETQYF
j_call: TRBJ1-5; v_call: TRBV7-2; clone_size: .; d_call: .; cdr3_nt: TGTGCCAGCAGCGGGGGGAACAATCAGCCCCAGCATTTT; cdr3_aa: CASSGGNNQPQHF
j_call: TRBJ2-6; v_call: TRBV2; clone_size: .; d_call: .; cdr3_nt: TGTGCCAGCAGTGCTGGGGCCAACGTCCTGACTTTC; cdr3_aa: CASSAGANVLTF
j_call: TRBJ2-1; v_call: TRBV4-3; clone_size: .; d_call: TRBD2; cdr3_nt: TGCGCCAGCAGCCGGGACGGGCGGGAGAGTACCTACAATGAGCAGTTCTTC; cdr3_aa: CASSRDGRESTYNEQFF
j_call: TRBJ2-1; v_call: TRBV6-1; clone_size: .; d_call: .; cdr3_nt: TGTGCCAGCAGTGAGACTAGAACCTACAATGAGCAGTTCTTC; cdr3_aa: CASSETRTYNEQFF
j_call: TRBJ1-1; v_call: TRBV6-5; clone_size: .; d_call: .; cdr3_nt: TGTGCCAGCAGTAATCCGGGACATCACACTGAAGCTTTCTTT; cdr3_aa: CASSNPGHHTEAFF
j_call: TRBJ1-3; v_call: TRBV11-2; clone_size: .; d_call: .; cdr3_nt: TGTGCCAGCAGCCTCCGACTGAACTCTGGAAACACCATATATTTT; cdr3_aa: CASSLRLNSGNTIYF
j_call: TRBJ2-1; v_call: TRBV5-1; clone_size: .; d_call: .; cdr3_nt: TGCGCCAGCAGCTCTCAACTAGTTCATGAGCAGTTCTTC; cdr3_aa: CASSSQLVHEQFF
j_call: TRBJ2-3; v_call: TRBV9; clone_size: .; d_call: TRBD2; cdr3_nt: TGTGCCAGCAGCGTAGGTCTAGCGGGAGGCACAGATACGCAGTATTTT; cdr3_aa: CASSVGLAGGTDTQYF
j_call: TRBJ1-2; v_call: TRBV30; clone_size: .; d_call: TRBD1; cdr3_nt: TGTGCCTGGAGGCCGACAGGGTACAAGGGGTCGGACTACACCTTC; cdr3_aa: CAWRPTGYKGSDYTF
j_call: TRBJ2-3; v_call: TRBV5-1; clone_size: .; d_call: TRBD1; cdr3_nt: TGCGCCAGCAGCTTGGCCGTACAGGGGTTAGATACGCAGTATTTT; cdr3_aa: CASSLAVQGLDTQYF
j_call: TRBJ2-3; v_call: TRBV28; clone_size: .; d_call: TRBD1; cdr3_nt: TGTGCCAGCAAAACAGGGGGCGGCACAGATACGCAGTATTTT; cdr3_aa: CASKTGGGTDTQYF
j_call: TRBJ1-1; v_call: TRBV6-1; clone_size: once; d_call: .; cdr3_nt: TGTGCCAGCAGGGCAGGAGTGAACACTGAAGCTTTCTTT; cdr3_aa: CASRAGVNTEAFF
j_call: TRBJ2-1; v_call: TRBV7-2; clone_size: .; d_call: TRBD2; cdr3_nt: TGTGCCAGTACTTCTAGCGGGCCGTACAATGAGCAGTTCTTC; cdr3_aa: CASTSSGPYNEQFF
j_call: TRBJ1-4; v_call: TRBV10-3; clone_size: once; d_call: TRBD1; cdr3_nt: TGTGCCATCAGTATTGGACAGGGTGATGAAAAACTGTTTTTT; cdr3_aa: CAISIGQGDEKLFF
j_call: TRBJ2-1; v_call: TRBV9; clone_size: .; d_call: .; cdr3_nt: TGTGCCAGCAGCGGTATTGGCAATGAGCAGTTCTTC; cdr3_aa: CASSGIGNEQFF
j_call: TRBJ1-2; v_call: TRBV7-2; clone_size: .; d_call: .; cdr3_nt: TGTGCCAGCAGCCGACCGCCAGGGAACTATGGCTACACCTTC; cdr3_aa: CASSRPPGNYGYTF
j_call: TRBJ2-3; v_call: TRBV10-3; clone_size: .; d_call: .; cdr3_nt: TGTGCCATCAGTGCGCTAGATACGCAGTATTTT; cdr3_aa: CAISALDTQYF
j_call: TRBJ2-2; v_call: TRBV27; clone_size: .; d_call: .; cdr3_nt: TGTGCCAGCAGCCGCCCCGTGGGGGAGCTGTTTTTT; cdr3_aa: CASSRPVGELFF
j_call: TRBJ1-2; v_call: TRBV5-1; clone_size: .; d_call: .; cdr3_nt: TGCGCCAGCAGCCCTCTTTCCCCGGACAGAAAGAACTATGGCTACACCTTC; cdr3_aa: CASSPLSPDRKNYGYTF
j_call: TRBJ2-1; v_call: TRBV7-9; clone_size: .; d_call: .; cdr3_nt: TGTGCCAGTTCAGGGGACACAGATGAGCAGTTCTTC; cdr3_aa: CASSGDTDEQFF
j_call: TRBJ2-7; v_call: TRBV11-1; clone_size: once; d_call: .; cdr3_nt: TGTGCCAGCAGCTCTGGGGGCGGGAGCTCCTACGAGCAGTACTTC; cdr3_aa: CASSSGGGSSYEQYF
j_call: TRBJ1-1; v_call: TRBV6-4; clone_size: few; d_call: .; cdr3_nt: TGTGCCAGCAGGAATTCCGACAGAAACACTGAAGCTTTCTTT; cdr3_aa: CASRNSDRNTEAFF
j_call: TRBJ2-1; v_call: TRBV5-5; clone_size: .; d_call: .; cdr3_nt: TGTGCCAGCAGCTTGGTGACAGGAAGGGGTGAGCAGTTCTTC; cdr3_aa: CASSLVTGRGEQFF
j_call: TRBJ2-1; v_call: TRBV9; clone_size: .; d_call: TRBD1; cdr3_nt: TGTGCCAGCAGCCGGACAGGGGAGCCCAATGAGCAGTTCTTC; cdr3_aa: CASSRTGEPNEQFF
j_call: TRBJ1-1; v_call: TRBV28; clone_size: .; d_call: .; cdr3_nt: TGTGCCAGCAGTAATGAATTGGGTGAAGCTTTCTTT; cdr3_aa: CASSNELGEAFF
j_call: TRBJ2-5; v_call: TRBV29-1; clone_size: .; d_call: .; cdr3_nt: TGCAGCGTTGAGACGGACCAAGAAGAGACCCAGTACTTC; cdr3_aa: CSVETDQEETQYF
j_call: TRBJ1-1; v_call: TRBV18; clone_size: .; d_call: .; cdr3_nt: TGTGCCAGCTCATTCAAGCCGAACACTGAAGCTTTCTTT; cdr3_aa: CASSFKPNTEAFF
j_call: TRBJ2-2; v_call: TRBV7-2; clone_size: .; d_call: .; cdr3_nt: TGTGCCAGCAGCTCGATCAGGGTTACCGGGGAGCTGTTTTTT; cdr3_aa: CASSSIRVTGELFF